The 25 T cell receptor beta chains listed next were all sequenced from one sample in a study of beta chain features in type 1 diabetes. The study's findings and limits: Within each of all four CD4+ subsets, Type 1 diabetes patients had TCRB CDR3s that were moderately but significantly shorter.

The authors reverse transcribed all of the isolated RNA, so sequencing captured expressed TCRB transcripts. TCRdb's copy holds only in-frame clones and misses some; the assay was immunoSEQ multiplex PCR. The repertoire holds 400,000 or so clones, with roughly 12% as singletons. The antigens of these receptors remain unknown. The sequenced sample was naive CD4+ T cells from blood. All receptors derive from a woman aged 18-29 years with type 1 diabetes.

This clone was detected a few times. The V gene is TRBV9, the J gene TRBJ2-3; no firm D call. Trimming took 4 bases from V and 6 from J, leaving 15 bases between them. The CDR3 is made up of 14 amino acids. Germline V gene sequence: CDR1 SGDLS, CDR2 YYNGEE. CDR3 protein: CASSTIGAHDTQYF. The DNA of the CDR3 is TGTGCCAGCAGCACGATCGGTGCTCACGATACGCAGTATTTT.

This clone has just a few counts. The rearrangement links TRBV9 to TRBJ2-1; no definite D call. The germline V and J ends were trimmed by 0 bases and 7 bases, with 5 bases remaining between them. The germline CDR1 and CDR2 sequences are SGDLS and YYNGEE. This CDR3 is built from 12 residues. The CDR3 DNA reads as TGTGCCAGCAGCGTAGTCCCGAATGAGCAGTTCTTC. Amino acids: CASSVVPNEQFF. Supplemented by reference TRBV9 and TRBJ2-1, the full variable domain reads DSGVTQTPKHLITATGQRVTLRCSPRSGDLSVYWYQQSLDQGLQFLIQYYNGEERAKGNILERFSAQQFPDLHSELNLSSLELGDSALYFCASSVVPNEQFFGPGTRLTVL.

This clone was seen a handful of times. The CDR3 coding sequence is TGTGCCATCAGTGGTCTAGGAGGGGAAAAACTGTTTTTT. Translating gives CAISGLGGEKLFF. The chain couples TRBV10-3 to TRBJ1-4; D remains unclear. From germline, CDR1 is ENHRY and CDR2 SYGVKD. Trimming removed 4 bases from V and 8 bases from J, with 11 bases in between. This CDR3 has 13 amino acids.

The CDR3 region is CSARGETQYF. The CDR3, as DNA: TGCAGCGCGCGGGGAGAGACCCAGTACTTC. The chain recombines TRBV29-1 with TRBJ2-5; tentative D call: TRBD2 (6 bases). This CDR3 is 10 amino acids long. V was clipped by 7 bases and J by 4 bases, with 7 bases between them. Germline CDR1 SQVTM, CDR2 ANQGSEA.

This clone was seen a few times. This sequence joins TRBV5-6 and TRBJ2-1; possibly TRBD2 for D (6 bases). Trimming cost V 3 bases and J 9 bases, with 16 bases left between them. This CDR3 has 14 amino acids. Germline loops: CDR1 SGHDT, CDR2 YYEEEE. The CDR3 DNA is TGTGCCAGCAGCTCCGGGACTCCGCCGGGTGAGCAGTTCTTC. Its translation: CASSSGTPPGEQFF.

The V and J genes are TRBV28 and TRBJ2-4; possibly TRBD1 for D (5 bases). This CDR3 region has 12 residues. Germline V lookup: CDR1 MDHEN, CDR2 SYDVKM. V lost 6 bases to trimming and J lost 8 bases, with 11 bases between them. The CDR3 loop is CASRAGADIQYF. The CDR3 bases are TGTGCCAGCAGGGCTGGGGCGGACATTCAGTACTTC.

This clone was counted between two and nine times. This sequence joins TRBV10-3 and TRBJ2-3, with D perhaps matching TRBD2 (5 bases). The germline V gene encodes CDR1 ENHRY and CDR2 SYGVKD. The CDR3 consists of 13 residues. With 6 bases removed from V and 5 bases from J, the gap between germline ends came to 12 bases. The CDR3 bases are TGTGCCATCAGCCTAACCGAGGGAGATACGCAGTATTTT. It encodes CAISLTEGDTQYF.

There are a few counts of this clone. The chain uses TRBV15 and TRBJ1-1; possibly TRBD1 for D (5 bases). This CDR3 has 12 amino acids. Trimming took off 6 bases at V and 7 bases at J, with 12 bases between the two ends. The germline V gene encodes CDR1 LNHNV and CDR2 YYDKDF (reference sequence). The CDR3 reads CATSYAQGEAFF. For the CDR3, the DNA is TGTGCCACCAGTTATGCTCAGGGTGAAGCTTTCTTT.

The sample holds a few counts of this clone. The chain is built from TRBV5-4 and TRBJ2-2; tentatively, D is TRBD1 (6 bases). V was shortened by 4 bases and J by 6 bases, with 10 bases between the two germline ends. The CDR3 runs to 13 residues. CDR1 and CDR2 (germline): SGHNT, YYREEE (reference sequence). In DNA form, the CDR3 reads TGTGCCAGCAGCCACAGGGAGCCCGGGGAGCTGTTTTTT. It translates to CASSHREPGELFF.

Only a few counts were recorded for this clone. The chain links TRBV29-1 to TRBJ1-3; 10 bases match TRBD1. This CDR3 region has 13 residues. The germline CDR1 and CDR2 sequences are SQVTM and ANQGSEA. With V trimmed by 2 bases and J by 10 bases, 5 bases remained unmatched. The CDR3 reads CSVERQGAGTIYF. For the CDR3, the DNA is TGCAGCGTTGAACGACAGGGGGCAGGAACCATATATTTT. The variable domain in full, with the rest retrieved from reference TRBV29-1 and TRBJ1-3, is SAVISQKPSRDICQRGTSLTIQCQVDSQVTMMFWYRQQPGQSLTLIATANQGSEATYESGFVIDKFPISRPNLTFSTLTVSNMSPEDSSIYLCSVERQGAGTIYFGEGSWLTVV.

Of note for this clone: The sample contains more than one DNA sequence encoding this CDR3. V is TRBV30 and J is TRBJ1-2, with 7 bases matching TRBD1. The V gene's germline CDR1 is GTSNPN and CDR2 SVGIG (reference sequence). The CDR3 consists of 12 residues. The J segment lost 4 bases and the V segment lost 1 base, leaving 0 bases of the junction unmatched. Here the CDR3 DNA reads TGTGCCTGGAGTGCAGGGGGCTATGGCTACACCTTC. It codes for CAWSAGGYGYTF.

This clone appeared a single time. The chain joins TRBV7-2 to TRBJ2-7; D is ambiguous. The CDR3 is 14 residues long. Germline V CDR1 and CDR2: SGHTA, FQGNSA. The ends were cut back, 5 bases at V and 4 bases at J, with 15 bases in the middle. The CDR3 loop reads CASSARSDIYEQYF. The CDR3, as DNA: TGTGCCAGCAGCGCCCGATCAGACATATACGAGCAGTACTTC.

This clone was seen a few times. The V gene is TRBV11-2, the J gene TRBJ2-3; D may be TRBD1 (6 bases). The V and J ends lost 4 bases and 4 bases respectively, with 21 bases between them. The CDR3 runs to 17 residues. CDR1 is SGHAT and CDR2 is FQNNGV in the germline V gene. CDR3 amino acids: CASSYTPPGRGADTQYF. DNA for the CDR3: TGTGCCAGCAGCTACACCCCGCCGGGCAGGGGTGCAGATACGCAGTATTTT.

About this clone: The identical CDR3 is also encoded by other nucleotide sequences in the sample. This chain connects TRBV7-9 to TRBJ1-1, with 8 bases fitting TRBD1. The V gene's germline CDR1 is SEHNR and CDR2 FQNEAQ (reference sequence). V lost 6 bases to trimming and J lost 4 bases; unmatched junction nucleotides: 4. The CDR3 extends over 13 amino acids. This CDR3 is CASRPTGGTEAFF. The CDR3 DNA reads as TGTGCCAGCAGGCCAACAGGGGGCACTGAAGCTTTCTTT.

The chain has TRBV4-1 and TRBJ1-5; D is possibly TRBD1 (6 bases). Trimming removed 4 bases at V and 7 bases at J, with 11 bases between. CDR3 length: 13 residues. Germline values: CDR1 MGHRA, CDR2 YSYEKL. CDR3 sequence: CASSPRGGQPQHF. In nucleotides, the CDR3 is TGCGCCAGCAGCCCGAGGGGGGGGCAGCCCCAGCATTTT.

This clone was found a few times. The chain has TRBV18 and TRBJ1-1; no clear D. CDR3 length: 15 amino acids. Trimming shortened V by 0 bases and J by 4 bases, and 12 bases separated the two germline ends. Germline CDR1 is KGHSH and CDR2 is LQKENI. CDR3 protein: CASSPPSADSTEAFF. The CDR3, as DNA: TGTGCCAGCTCACCACCATCCGCGGATAGCACTGAAGCTTTCTTT. The full variable domain, completed using reference TRBV18 and TRBJ1-1, is NAGVMQNPRHLVRRRGQEARLRCSPMKGHSHVYWYRQLPEEGLKFMVYLQKENIIDESGMPKERFSAEFPKEGPSILRIQQVVRGDSAAYFCASSPPSADSTEAFFGQGTRLTVV.

The CDR3: CASIPPHTGSGSYEQYF. CDR3 DNA: TGTGCCAGCATCCCTCCCCACACAGGTTCGGGCTCCTACGAGCAGTACTTC. This sequence joins TRBV7-9 and TRBJ2-7; tentative D call: TRBD1 (5 bases). With 7 bases removed from V and 0 bases from J, the gap between germline ends came to 22 bases. Germline V gene sequence: CDR1 SEHNR, CDR2 FQNEAQ (reference sequence). This CDR3 has 17 amino acids.

This chain links TRBV19 with TRBJ1-2; D may be TRBD1 (6 bases). Germline-derived CDR1 and CDR2 are LNHDA and SQIVND (reference sequence). There are 14 residues in the CDR3. V lost 6 bases to trimming and J lost 0 bases, with 11 bases between them. In nucleotides, the CDR3 is TGTGCCAGTAGGGTACAGGGTACTAACTATGGCTACACCTTC. Translating it yields CASRVQGTNYGYTF.

This clone was seen a few times. The chain couples TRBV1 to TRBJ2-7; the table's D call of TRBD2 was not tested on the DNA. TRBV1 is classified as a pseudogene. The CDR3 contains 14 residues. The CDR3 reads CTSSPTSGEYEQYF. The CDR3, as DNA: TGCACCAGCAGCCCCACTAGCGGAGAATACGAGCAGTACTTC.

This clone was detected only a few times. The chain is built from TRBV7-9 and TRBJ2-1; a weak D match, TRBD1 (6 bases). Trimming pared 5 bases from V and 6 bases from J, leaving 17 bases between. CDR3 size: 15 residues. Looked up from germline, CDR1 is SEHNR and CDR2 is FQNEAQ (reference sequence). CDR3 loop: CASSTGFYSANEQFF. The DNA of the CDR3 is TGTGCCAGCAGCACAGGGTTTTACTCAGCCAATGAGCAGTTCTTC.

This chain uses TRBV5-4 with TRBJ2-6, with 10 bases aligning to TRBD2. CDR3 length: 19 residues. After removal of 4 bases from V and 4 bases from J, the junction contained 14 bases not matched to a gene. Per germline, CDR1 SGHNT and CDR2 YYREEE (reference sequence). The CDR3 DNA follows: TGTGCCAGCAGCGTTGCTAGCGGGAGTTGGGCTGCGGGGGCCAACGTCCTGACTTTC. Translated: CASSVASGSWAAGANVLTF.

The chain is built from TRBV6-5 and TRBJ2-5; no definite D call. Trimming shortened V by 3 bases and J by 5 bases, and 10 bases separated the two germline ends. The CDR3 covers 13 residues. From germline, CDR1 is MNHEY and CDR2 SVGAGI. The CDR3 DNA follows: TGTGCCAGCAGTTATGGTCAGGTGGAGACCCAGTACTTC. Protein sequence: CASSYGQVETQYF.

The rearrangement uses TRBV5-1 and TRBJ1-2; the D gene is possibly TRBD1 (5 bases). V was cut by 1 base and J by 7 bases, with 11 bases left in between. Germline CDR1 is SGHRS and CDR2 is YFSETQ. This CDR3 is 13 amino acids long. The CDR3 protein is CASSLQGTGGYTF. Written as DNA, the CDR3 is TGCGCCAGCAGCTTGCAGGGAACGGGTGGCTACACCTTC.

This clone has a handful of counts. The chain's CDR3 is CASSRDTDTEAFF. The CDR3 nucleotides are TGTGCCAGCAGCAGGGACACAGACACTGAAGCTTTCTTT. V gene TRBV9 combines with J gene TRBJ1-1, with TRBD1 as a possible D gene (6 bases). Germline assignment: CDR1 SGDLS and CDR2 YYNGEE. The ends were cut back, 4 bases at V and 3 bases at J, with 10 bases in the middle. This CDR3 region has 13 residues.

The table lists this clone with a few counts. This chain uses TRBV29-1 with TRBJ1-2; TRBD1 might be the D (6 bases). In germline, CDR1 is SQVTM, CDR2 ANQGSEA. The CDR3 loop spans 13 amino acids. V gave up 5 bases and J gave up 8 bases, with 18 bases separating them. The CDR3 sequence is CSVIWDTQPGYTF. The DNA for the CDR3 is TGCAGCGTTATCTGGGACACCCAGCCCGGCTACACCTTC.